This entry concerns a single T cell receptor beta chain. The sample holds a few counts of this clonotype. Its antigen is currently not known. Nothing much larger sits one base from this clone, and base qualities are not available. CDR1 and CDR2, per the germline V gene (reference sequence), are LNHDA and SQIVND. Relative to germline, V is missing 9 bases and J is missing 7 bases, with 13 bases of the junction outside any gene match. Including cysteine and phenylalanine, the CDR3 has 14 amino acids. The DNA shown is the 42-base CDR3, in frame from base 1. This record belongs to a study of Graves' ophthalmopathy and Graves' hyperthyroidism (dated by TCRdb to 2017 to 2018). For the study in its entirety: Hyperthyroidism was defined as stable when no progression to ophthalmopathy occurred within 18 months of follow-up. The study used TCR beta repertoire signatures to distinguish Graves' ophthalmopathy from Graves' hyperthyroidism and to predict progression to ophthalmopathy. In total, over 130 blood samples were TCR-sequenced: roughly 45 ophthalmopathy, around 75 hyperthyroidism and roughly 17 hyperthyroidism-to-ophthalmopathy patients. To explore V-J signatures that separate ophthalmopathy from hyperthyroidism, a discovery set of about a hundred patients was enrolled, consisting of about 45 with ophthalmopathy and approximately 60 with stable hyperthyroidism. For independent validation, a separate cohort was made up of around 18 hyperthyroidism patients plus 17 patients who later progressed from hyperthyroidism to ophthalmopathy. In roughly 6 hyperthyroidism patients, T-cell repertoires of thyroid tissue and blood were compared. Following sample collection, hyperthyroidism patients were given methimazole at a starting dose of 30 mg daily, and ophthalmopathy patients were given high-dose intravenous methylprednisolone. Broad study findings and their caveats: Most of the expanded thyroid clonotypes with a frequency above 0.001 were also detected in blood, and it was suggested that the thyroid immune response may be reflected by blood repertoires. In validation, the model predicted ophthalmopathy progression with 55% to 71% sensitivity and roughly 78% specificity; eleven to twelve predicted patients were CT-confirmed with GO in a median of roughly 6.8 months. Sample size was not predetermined statistically, and investigators were not blinded to group allocation. The 13-signature model separated ophthalmopathy from stable hyperthyroidism with roughly 89% sensitivity and roughly 84% specificity in cross-validation, and 80%/75% in the test set.

The hyperthyroidism patients were 18 to 65 years old and newly diagnosed, with a disease duration of less than 2 months. Patients with other autoimmune diseases, uncontrolled infections, pregnancy or lactation were excluded. Clinical symptoms, serum thyroxine, TRAb, thyroid ultrasound and orbital computed tomography were used for diagnosis. Total RNA was extracted with Trizol reagent and quality-checked on an Agilent 2100 Bioanalyzer. TCR beta CDR3 regions were amplified from RNA transcripts for repertoire sequencing. The first round of RT-PCR was done with HTBI primers and the Qiagen OneStep RT-PCR kit, and was followed by a second round of multiplex PCR, then size selection and purification. Sequencing of the libraries was carried out on an Illumina HiSeq2000 in paired-end mode with 100 bp reads. The authors processed their data as follows. SOAPnuke was used to process the reads, removing any read that contained adapters or uncalled bases, had a mean Phred below 15, or lacked an exact match to the constant primer or identifier. High-quality paired reads were merged with COPE v1.2.5. Clonotypes were defined as unique nucleotide sequences and were aligned to IMGT TRB V, D and J references using MiTCR v1.1. The analysis was limited to V-J combinations with a frequency above 0.0001, which together covered approximately 99% of repertoires. For each V-J combination, a TCR clonal expansion and chaos score was defined as the ratio of F50 clonal expansion to chaos observed in the TCRdist matrix. Features were reduced by Welch's t-statistics and random forest to some 13 V-J combinations, which fed a naive Bayes classifier. The similarity between thyroid and blood repertoires was quantified using the Morisita-Horn index. Clones were called with MiXCR by TCRdb after fastp trimmed the public reads at Q25, and only in-frame beta chains were retained. For every CDR3 protein sequence, its rows merge into one entry that carries the most common genes and DNA. The V and J calls shown here were made by TCRdb, not taken from the authors' results. Within this sample are over a million distinct CDR3 sequences, with approximately 35% of them counted one time only. The ten largest make up 11% of the sample.

Sequencing was done on a sample of peripheral blood or thyroid tissue (not recorded which). The TCR comes from an adult man with Graves' hyperthyroidism. The chain joins TRBV19 to TRBJ2-7; 9 bases in between match TRBD1. The CDR3 amino acid sequence is: CASYRGQGAEEQYF. The base sequence is TGTGCCAGCTACAGGGGGCAGGGGGCGGAGGAGCAGTACTTC. Reference TRBV19 and TRBJ2-7 genes cover what lies past the CDR3, so the full variable domain is DGGITQSPKYLFRKEGQNVTLSCEQNLNHDAMYWYRQDPGQGLRLIYYSQIVNDFQKGDIAEGYSVSREKKESFPLTVTSAQKNPTAFYLCASYRGQGAEEQYFGPGTRLTVT.